What follows are 5 T cell receptor beta chains derived from one specimen sequenced in a study of T cell repertoires in cytomegalovirus infection. These receptors lack a known antigen. TCRdb re-called the reads with MiXCR, one entry per CDR3 protein. Among 340,000 or so distinct CDR3 sequences listed, 25% were seen once. The input for sequencing was cultured PBMCs, taken from culture after CMV antigen stimulation. The origin of the receptors is a human donor in good health (CMV status not recorded). Some clones in this sample may be carry-over from other donors' samples.

J is TRBJ2-1 and V is TRBV9; the D gene is possibly TRBD2 (5 bases). The V and J ends lost 3 bases and 9 bases respectively, with 19 bases between them. This CDR3 spans 15 amino acids. Germline values: CDR1 SGDLS, CDR2 YYNGEE. The CDR3 loop reads CASSAAGSPNREQFF. The DNA for the CDR3 is TGTGCCAGCAGCGCCGCGGGTTCCCCTAATCGTGAGCAGTTCTTC.

The rearrangement links TRBV9 to TRBJ2-1; D gene ambiguous. Germline V CDR1 and CDR2: SGDLS, YYNGEE. The CDR3 is 12 residues long. V lost 4 bases to trimming and J lost 14 bases, with 16 bases between them. The CDR3 DNA sequence: TGTGCCAGCAGCCCTTTGGTAGGGTCGGAGTTCTTC. Its protein is CASSPLVGSEFF.

This clonotype was counted only a few times. V usage is TRBV7-2 and J usage is TRBJ2-1, with D hard to call. Germline loops: CDR1 SGHTA, CDR2 FQGNSA. The V gene lost 8 bases and the J gene lost 4 bases, with 12 bases spanning the gap. This CDR3 has 13 residues. The CDR3 nucleotides read TGTGCCAGCGCCGACTTGGGGTACAATGAGCAGTTCTTC. It codes for CASADLGYNEQFF.

V and J are TRBV24-1 and TRBJ2-5; no clear D gene. The germline V and J ends were trimmed by 3 bases and 1 base, with 8 bases remaining between them. Germline V CDR1 and CDR2: KGHDR, SFDVKD. The CDR3 length is 14 residues. DNA of the CDR3: TGTGCCACCAGTGATCGGGCTGTCCAAGAGACCCAGTACTTC. Residues: CATSDRAVQETQYF.

This clonotype was observed at least ten times. V and J are TRBV7-2 and TRBJ1-4; perhaps TRBD1 as D (6 bases). Looked up from germline, CDR1 is SGHTA and CDR2 is FQGNSA. There are 15 residues in the CDR3. V was cut by 5 bases and J by 10 bases, with 20 bases left in between. The CDR3 DNA reads as TGTGCCAGCAGCCCCACGACTCCCGGAGGGGGAAAACTGTTTTTT. Amino acid sequence: CASSPTTPGGGKLFF.